The 2 T cell receptor beta chains given below trace back to one sample, sequenced in a study of cytomegalovirus exposure and HLA in healthy donors. PCR involved 60 Vbeta and 13 Jbeta primers. Sequencing was performed with immunoSEQ multiplex PCR; in TCRdb, only in-frame clones are kept and a portion is missing. The sample contains 110,000 or so clones, over 70% of which appear only once. Sequences were obtained from PBMCs. The receptors shown here come from a woman aged 18 to 35 in good health and CMV-seronegative.

The genes are TRBV21-1 and TRBJ2-2; TRBD1 is the table's D call, not checked against the DNA. TRBV21-1 is a listed pseudogene. This CDR3 spans 11 amino acids. CDR3 in DNA: TGTGCCAGCATCATCACCGGGGAGCTGTTTTTT. Protein: CASIITGELFF.

The rearrangement joins TRBV7-8 to TRBJ2-1, with TRBD2 matching 8 bases. Germline V lookup: CDR1 SGHVS, CDR2 FQNEAQ. V lost 5 bases to trimming and J lost 9 bases; unmatched junction nucleotides: 12. This CDR3 is 15 amino acids long. The CDR3 nucleotides are TGTGCCAGCAGCCTCAGCGGGGGCGACTATAGTGAGCAGTTCTTC. It translates to CASSLSGGDYSEQFF.